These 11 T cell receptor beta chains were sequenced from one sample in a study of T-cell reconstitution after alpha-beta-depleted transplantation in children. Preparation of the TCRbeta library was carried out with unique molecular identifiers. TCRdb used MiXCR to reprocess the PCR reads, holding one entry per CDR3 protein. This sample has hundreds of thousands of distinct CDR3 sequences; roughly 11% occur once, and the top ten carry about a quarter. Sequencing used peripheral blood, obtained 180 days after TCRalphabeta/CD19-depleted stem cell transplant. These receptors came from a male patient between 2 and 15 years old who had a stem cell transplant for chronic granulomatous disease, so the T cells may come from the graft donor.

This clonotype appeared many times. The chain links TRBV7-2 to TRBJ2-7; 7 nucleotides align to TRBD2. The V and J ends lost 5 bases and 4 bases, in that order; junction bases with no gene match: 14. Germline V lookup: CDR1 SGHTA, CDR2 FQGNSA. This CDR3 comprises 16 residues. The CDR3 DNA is TGTGCCAGCAGCCCCCGCTCGCGCGGGAGTAGGTACGAGCAGTACTTC. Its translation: CASSPRSRGSRYEQYF.

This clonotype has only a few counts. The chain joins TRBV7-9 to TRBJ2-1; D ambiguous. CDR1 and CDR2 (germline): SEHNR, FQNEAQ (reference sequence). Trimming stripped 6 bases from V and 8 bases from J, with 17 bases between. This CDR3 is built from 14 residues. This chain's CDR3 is CASSRLLGGDEQFF. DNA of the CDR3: TGTGCCAGCAGTCGCTTATTGGGCGGCGATGAGCAGTTCTTC.

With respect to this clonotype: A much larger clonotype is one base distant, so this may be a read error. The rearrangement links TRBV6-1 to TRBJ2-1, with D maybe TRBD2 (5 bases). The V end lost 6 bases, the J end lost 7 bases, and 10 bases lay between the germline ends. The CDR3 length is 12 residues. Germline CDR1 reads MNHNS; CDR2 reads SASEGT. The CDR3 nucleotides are TGTGCCAGCAGCGGACTGAAAAATGAGCAGTTCTTC. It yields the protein CASSGLKNEQFF.

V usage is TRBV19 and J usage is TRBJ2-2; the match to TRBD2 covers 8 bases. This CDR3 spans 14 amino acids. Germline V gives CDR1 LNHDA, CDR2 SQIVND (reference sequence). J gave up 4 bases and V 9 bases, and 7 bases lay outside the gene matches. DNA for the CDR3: TGTGCCAGCCGCAGCCTAGCGGGCACCGGGGAGCTGTTTTTT. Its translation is CASRSLAGTGELFF. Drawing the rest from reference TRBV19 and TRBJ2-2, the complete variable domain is DGGITQSPKYLFRKEGQNVTLSCEQNLNHDAMYWYRQDPGQGLRLIYYSQIVNDFQKGDIAEGYSVSREKKESFPLTVTSAQKNPTAFYLCASRSLAGTGELFFGEGSRLTVL.

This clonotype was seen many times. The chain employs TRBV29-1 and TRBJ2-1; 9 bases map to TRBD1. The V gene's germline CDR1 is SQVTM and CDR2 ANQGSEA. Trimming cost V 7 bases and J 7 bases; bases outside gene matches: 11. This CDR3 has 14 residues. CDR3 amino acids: CSAGPGTGTNEQFF. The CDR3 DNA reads TGCAGCGCCGGCCCCGGGACAGGGACGAATGAGCAGTTCTTC.

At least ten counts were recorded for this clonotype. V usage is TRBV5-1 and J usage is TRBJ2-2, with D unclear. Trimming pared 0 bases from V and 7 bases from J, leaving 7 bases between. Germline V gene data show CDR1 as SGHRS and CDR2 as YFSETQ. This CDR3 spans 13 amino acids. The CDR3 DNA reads TGCGCCAGCAGCTTGGCGTGGAGCGGGGAGCTGTTTTTT. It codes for CASSLAWSGELFF.

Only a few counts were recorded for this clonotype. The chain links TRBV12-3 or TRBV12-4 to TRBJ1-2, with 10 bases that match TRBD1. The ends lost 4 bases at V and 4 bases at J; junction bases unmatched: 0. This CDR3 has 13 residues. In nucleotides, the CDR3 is TGTGCCAGCAGTTGGACAGGGGGCTATGGCTACACCTTC. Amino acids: CASSWTGGYGYTF.

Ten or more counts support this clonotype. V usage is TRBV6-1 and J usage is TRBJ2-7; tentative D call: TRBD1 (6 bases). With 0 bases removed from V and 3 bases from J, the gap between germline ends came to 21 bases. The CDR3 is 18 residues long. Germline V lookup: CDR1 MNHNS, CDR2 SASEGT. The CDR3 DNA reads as TGTGCCAGCAGTGAAGCGCTTCGCAGGGTTGGGGGCCTCTACGAGCAGTACTTC. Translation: CASSEALRRVGGLYEQYF.

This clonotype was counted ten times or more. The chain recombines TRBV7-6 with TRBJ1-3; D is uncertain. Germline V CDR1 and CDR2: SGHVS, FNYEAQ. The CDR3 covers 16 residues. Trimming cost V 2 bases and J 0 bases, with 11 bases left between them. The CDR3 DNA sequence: TGTGCCAGCAGCTTAAAGGACGGCGCCTCTGGAAACACCATATATTTT. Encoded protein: CASSLKDGASGNTIYF.

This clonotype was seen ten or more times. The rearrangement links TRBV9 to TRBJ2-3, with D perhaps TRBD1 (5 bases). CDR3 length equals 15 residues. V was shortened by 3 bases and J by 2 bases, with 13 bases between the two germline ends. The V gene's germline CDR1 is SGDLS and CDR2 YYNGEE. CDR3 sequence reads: CASSAQTGSTDTQYF. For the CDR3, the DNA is TGTGCCAGCAGCGCCCAAACAGGATCCACAGATACGCAGTATTTT.

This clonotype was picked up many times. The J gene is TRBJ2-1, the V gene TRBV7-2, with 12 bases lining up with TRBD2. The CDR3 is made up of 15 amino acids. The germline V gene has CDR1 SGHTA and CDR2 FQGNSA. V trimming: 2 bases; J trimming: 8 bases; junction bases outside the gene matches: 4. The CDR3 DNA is TGTGCCAGCAGCTTAAGACTAGCGGGAGTCGATGAGCAGTTCTTC. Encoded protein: CASSLRLAGVDEQFF.